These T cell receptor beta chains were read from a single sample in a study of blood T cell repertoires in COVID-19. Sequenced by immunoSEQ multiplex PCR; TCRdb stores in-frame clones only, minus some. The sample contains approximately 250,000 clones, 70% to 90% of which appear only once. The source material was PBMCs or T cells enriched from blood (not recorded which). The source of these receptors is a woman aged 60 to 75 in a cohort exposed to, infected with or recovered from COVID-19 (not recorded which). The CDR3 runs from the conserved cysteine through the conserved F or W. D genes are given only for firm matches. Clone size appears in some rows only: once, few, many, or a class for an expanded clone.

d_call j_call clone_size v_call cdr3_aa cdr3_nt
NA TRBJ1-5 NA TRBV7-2 CASSPEGSNQPQHF TGTGCCAGCAGCCCAGAGGGAAGCAATCAGCCCCAGCATTTT
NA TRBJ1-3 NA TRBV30 CAWSGGTLRGNTIYF TGTGCCTGGAGTGGGGGGACTCTCCGGGGAAACACCATATATTTT
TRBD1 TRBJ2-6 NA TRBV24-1 CATSAHSGTGGDGANVLTF TGTGCCACCAGTGCCCATTCCGGGACAGGGGGCGATGGGGCCAACGTCCTGACTTTC
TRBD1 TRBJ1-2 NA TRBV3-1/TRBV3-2 CASSPRDRGNYGYTF TGTGCCAGCAGCCCCCGGGACAGGGGAAACTATGGCTACACCTTC
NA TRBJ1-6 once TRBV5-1 CASSLWGDNSPLHF TGCGCCAGCAGCTTGTGGGGGGATAATTCACCCCTCCACTTT
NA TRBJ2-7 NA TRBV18 CASSPPTQGVQQYF TGTGCCAGCTCACCACCGACCCAAGGGGTGCAGCAGTACTTC
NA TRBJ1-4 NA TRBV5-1 CASRRGASNEKLFF TGCGCCAGCAGACGGGGGGCCAGTAATGAAAAACTGTTTTTT
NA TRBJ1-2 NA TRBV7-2 CASSLGQSHGYTF TGTGCCAGCAGCTTAGGACAATCCCATGGCTACACCTTC
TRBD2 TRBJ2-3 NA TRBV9 CASSPGPAGGFTDTQYF TGTGCCAGCAGCCCCGGACCAGCGGGAGGGTTCACAGATACGCAGTATTTT
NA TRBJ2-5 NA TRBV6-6 CASSSARTETQYF TGTGCCAGCAGTTCAGCTAGAACGGAGACCCAGTACTTC
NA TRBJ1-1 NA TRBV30 CAWTLGGNTEAFF TGTGCCTGGACCCTGGGAGGTAACACTGAAGCTTTCTTT
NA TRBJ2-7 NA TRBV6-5 CASSPVMSSYEQYF TGTGCCAGCAGTCCCGTCATGAGCTCCTACGAGCAGTACTTC
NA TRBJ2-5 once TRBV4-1 CASSQDFATPGYF TGCGCCAGCAGCCAAGACTTCGCGACCCCGGGATACTTC
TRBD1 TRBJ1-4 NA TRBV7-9 CASRAGGYLEKLFF TGTGCCAGCAGGGCAGGGGGCTATTTAGAAAAACTGTTTTTT
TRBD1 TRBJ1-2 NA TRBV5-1 CASSDGQGYGYTF TGCGCCAGCAGCGACGGACAGGGGTATGGCTACACCTTC
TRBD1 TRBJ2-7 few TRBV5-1 CASSLTGTGGFSYEQYF TGCGCCAGCAGCTTGACCGGGACAGGGGGATTCTCCTACGAGCAGTACTTC
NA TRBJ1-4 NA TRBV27 CASSLQGAANEKLFF TGTGCCAGCAGTTTACAAGGGGCAGCTAATGAAAAACTGTTTTTT
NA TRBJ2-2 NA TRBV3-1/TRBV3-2 CASSQQPGSSTGELFF TGTGCCAGCAGCCAACAGCCGGGTTCGAGTACCGGGGAGCTGTTTTTT
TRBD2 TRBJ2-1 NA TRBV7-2 CASSLSPASGSRNEQFF TGTGCCAGCAGCTTATCCCCCGCTAGCGGGAGTCGTAATGAGCAGTTCTTC
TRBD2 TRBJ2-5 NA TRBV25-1 CASSEWAGGTETQYF TGTGCCAGCAGTGAATGGGCGGGGGGGACGGAGACCCAGTACTTC
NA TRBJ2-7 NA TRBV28 CASSLAGTPSEQYF TGTGCCAGCAGTTTGGCCGGGACACCAAGCGAGCAGTACTTC
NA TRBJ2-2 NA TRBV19 CASGRSNTGELFF TGTGCCAGTGGCCGTTCGAACACCGGGGAGCTGTTTTTT
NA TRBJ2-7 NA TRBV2 CASSEGRSRTYEQYF TGTGCCAGCAGTGAGGGGAGAAGCCGTACCTACGAGCAGTACTTC
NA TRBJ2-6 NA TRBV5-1 CASSPLSRWGLGSGANVLTF TGCGCCAGCAGCCCTCTCTCACGTTGGGGGCTGGGGTCTGGGGCCAACGTCCTGACTTTC
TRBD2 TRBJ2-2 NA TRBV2 CASSGRLGAGENTGELFF TGTGCCAGCAGCGGACGTTTAGGAGCGGGAGAGAACACCGGGGAGCTGTTTTTT
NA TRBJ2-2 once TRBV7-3 CASSLGGANGELFF TGTGCCAGCAGCTTAGGGGGCGCGAACGGGGAGCTGTTTTTT
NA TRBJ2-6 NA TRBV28 CASRWGSSGANVLTF TGTGCCAGCAGGTGGGGCAGCTCTGGGGCCAACGTCCTGACTTTC
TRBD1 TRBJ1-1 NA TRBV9 CASSPTGLNTEAFF TGTGCCAGCAGCCCGACAGGGTTGAACACTGAAGCTTTCTTT
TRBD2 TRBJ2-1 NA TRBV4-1 CASSQAGLAGGGEQFF TGCGCCAGCAGCCAAGCCGGTCTAGCGGGGGGCGGTGAGCAGTTCTTC
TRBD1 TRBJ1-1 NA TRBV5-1 CASSSQGVSGTEAFF TGCGCCAGCAGCTCCCAGGGGGTCTCGGGCACTGAAGCTTTCTTT
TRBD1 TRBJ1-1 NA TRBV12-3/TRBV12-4 CASRRQGGTEAFF TGTGCCAGCAGAAGACAGGGGGGGACTGAAGCTTTCTTT
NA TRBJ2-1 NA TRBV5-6 CASSADLYNEQFF TGTGCCAGCAGCGCGGACTTGTACAATGAGCAGTTCTTC
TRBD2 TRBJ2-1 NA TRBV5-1 CASSLAQLAVNDEQFF TGCGCCAGCAGCTTGGCCCAACTAGCGGTTAATGATGAGCAGTTCTTC
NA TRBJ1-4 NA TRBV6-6 CASLSSVGAIGKLFF TGTGCCAGCCTCAGTTCGGTGGGGGCAATTGGAAAACTGTTTTTT
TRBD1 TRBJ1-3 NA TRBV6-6 CASSPDRGSISGNTIYF TGTGCCAGCAGTCCGGACAGGGGAAGTATTTCTGGAAACACCATATATTTT
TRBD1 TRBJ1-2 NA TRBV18 CASSPRQGGYGYTF TGTGCCAGCTCGCCAAGACAGGGAGGCTATGGCTACACCTTC
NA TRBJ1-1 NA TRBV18 CASSLPGGMEAFF TGTGCCAGCTCACTCCCCGGGGGAATGGAGGCTTTCTTT
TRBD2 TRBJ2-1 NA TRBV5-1 CASSPGTSEYNEQFF TGCGCCAGCAGCCCCGGGACTAGCGAATACAATGAGCAGTTCTTC
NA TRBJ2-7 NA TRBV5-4 CASSLTSTGPEQYF TGTGCCAGCAGCTTGACTTCGACAGGCCCCGAGCAGTACTTC
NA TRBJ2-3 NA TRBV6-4 CASSEQGRDTQYF TGTGCCAGCAGTGAACAGGGGAGGGATACGCAGTATTTT
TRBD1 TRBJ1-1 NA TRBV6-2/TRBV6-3 CASSLPATGVRNTEAFF TGTGCCAGCAGTCTGCCGGCAACAGGGGTTAGGAACACTGAAGCTTTCTTT
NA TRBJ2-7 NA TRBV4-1 CASSQGDRTPYEQYF TGCGCCAGCAGCCAAGGTGACAGGACCCCCTACGAGCAGTACTTC
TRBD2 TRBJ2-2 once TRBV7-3 CASSSQPAGGYTGELFF TGTGCCAGCAGCTCCCAGCCAGCGGGAGGGTACACCGGGGAGCTGTTTTTT
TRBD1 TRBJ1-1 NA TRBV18 CASSPTGERFMNTEAFF TGTGCCAGCTCTCCGACAGGGGAACGCTTCATGAACACTGAAGCTTTCTTT
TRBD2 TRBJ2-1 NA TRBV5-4 CASIISFLADRYNEQFF TGTGCCAGCATCATCTCCTTTCTAGCGGATAGATACAATGAGCAGTTCTTC
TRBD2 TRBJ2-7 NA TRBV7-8 CASSLELAGPYEQYF TGTGCCAGCAGCTTAGAACTAGCGGGACCCTACGAGCAGTACTTC
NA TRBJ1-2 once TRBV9 CASSVAQGHGYTF TGTGCCAGCAGCGTAGCACAGGGCCATGGCTACACCTTC
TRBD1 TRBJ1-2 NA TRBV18 CASSPRRQGADGYTF TGTGCCAGCTCACCGAGGAGACAGGGGGCAGATGGCTACACCTTC
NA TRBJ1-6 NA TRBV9 CASSVQQGWDSPLHF TGTGCCAGCAGCGTCCAACAGGGATGGGATTCACCCCTCCACTTT